This T cell receptor (beta chain) was sequenced for a study of T cell responses to AZD1222 COVID-19 vaccine (TCRdb year 2021). As for the study more broadly: AZD1222 recipients given second doses at about 4 weeks or at about 12 weeks were pooled, since spike-specific TCR depth and breadth were not found to differ between the two schedules. Trial participants were enrolled into age subgroups of 18-55, 56-69 and 70-plus years, which contained roughly 140, 27 and 60 TCR-sequenced participants, respectively. A total of over 230 trial participants underwent TCR sequencing, of whom 200 to 220 had received two doses of AZD1222 and around 25 had received two doses of the MenACWY control vaccine.

Sample time point, as interpreted from the label and publication: baseline before first vaccination. The vaccinee samples were drawn from two UK trials, COV001 and COV002, one of which was a single-blind randomized controlled phase 2/3 trial testing AZD1222 (ChAdOx1 nCoV-19) in healthy adults. For TCRbeta chain sequencing, PBMC samples were collected from trial participants at day 0 and at day 28 after the second dose. Beyond this particular receptor, the publication reports: Epitopes outside the regions mutated in the B.1.351 and B.1.1.7 variants were reportedly recognized by nearly half of the unique spike-specific TCRs. Participants were mostly white British and included more females than males, and it was suggested by the authors that clonal diversity may have been underestimated. Because no day 14 peak-response samples were available, repertoires were characterized only after the peak T cell response. In the small 56-69-year group, the increase in depth fell short of significance, most likely because of low power. The vaccine-associated CD4 TCRs covered the entire spike protein, and the dominant responses fell in regions 160-218 and 743-854. Conclusions about previously exposed vaccinees are limited, since just five to seven AZD1222 recipients were seropositive for SARS-CoV-2 at baseline. After two AZD1222 doses, spike-specific TCR breadth and depth were significantly higher than at day 0 and than in MenACWY recipients.

Notes on this clone: What antigen it recognizes has not been identified. No base quality information exists; no much larger clone differs at one position.

The CDR3 regions of human TCRbeta chains were subjected to immunosequencing. Per the original workflow: TCRs in the repertoires were compared against a reference library of SARS-CoV-2-specific TCRs that had been generated with the MIRA antigen-specificity platform. Breadth was defined as the fraction of unique TCRs that were SARS-CoV-2-associated. Depth was defined as the fraction of total T cells that were SARS-CoV-2-associated. Using the MIRA data, each spike-specific TCR was mapped to the spike region that the TCR reacts to and placed in a CD4 or CD8 class. Log10-transformed breadth and depth values were compared by one-way ANOVA with Sidak's multiple comparisons tests. This is the immuneACCESS table as TCRdb keeps it, with only in-frame sequences that have V and J called. A part of the clones is gone; compared with another copy, unresolved V genes explain less than half, and the rest is unexplained. V and J calls and clone size are copied from that table; D and trimming were computed from the DNA. This sample holds 95,000 to 100,000 clones; approximately 84% were observed only once. About 15% of the sample rests with the top ten.

The CDR3, cysteine through phenylalanine, is 22 amino acids long. The sequence is cut down to CDR3 DNA, 66 bases in frame from base 1. Based on the germline V gene (reference sequence), the CDR1 and CDR2 sequences are MNHEY and SMNVEV. Trimming at the junction amounts to 0 bases on V and 2 bases on J, and the germline ends lie 28 bases apart. The sequencing used peripheral blood, collected on day 0 of AZD1222 vaccination. This chain joins TRBV27 to TRBJ2-2; possibly the D gene is TRBD2, per 6 matching bases. The TCR was taken from an adult in good health. The nucleotide sequence reads as follows: TGTGCCAGCAGTTTATCGCGCACCCTCCTCGGGGGAGGCCCCCTCAACACCGGGGAGCTGTTTTTT. This sequence encodes CASSLSRTLLGGGPLNTGELFF.